The 30 T cell receptor beta chains given below trace back to one sample, sequenced in a study of shared clonotypes between healthy human individuals. Measured with immunoSEQ multiplex PCR; TCRdb has only the in-frame clones, and not every one. The data show over a million clones, with around 97% seen just once and approximately 1% held by the top ten. The sample taken for sequencing was naive CD4+ T cells sorted from blood. The subset here: CD45RA+ positively selected. These receptors were collected from a man under 40 in good health.

The rearrangement joins TRBV6-1 to TRBJ1-1, with 7 bases that match TRBD1. The CDR3 runs to 15 residues. Germline trimming cut 0 bases from V and 7 bases from J; bases unmatched to any gene: 8. Looked up from germline, CDR1 is MNHNS and CDR2 is SASEGT. The CDR3 loop is CASSEARGPPVEAFF. The CDR3 nucleotides read TGTGCCAGCAGTGAAGCGAGGGGGCCCCCAGTTGAAGCTTTCTTT.

The genes are TRBV5-5 and TRBJ2-7, with 8 bases fitting TRBD2. Germline V gene lookup returns CDR1 SGHKS and CDR2 YYEKEE (reference sequence). The CDR3 sequence is 12 residues long. J lost 2 bases, V lost 7 bases, and 2 bases had no gene match. The CDR3 loop reads CASQREPYEQYF. The CDR3 DNA is TGTGCCAGCCAGCGGGAGCCCTACGAGCAGTACTTC. The full variable domain, completed using reference TRBV5-5 and TRBJ2-7, is DAGVTQSPTHLIKTRGQQVTLRCSPISGHKSVSWYQQVLGQGPQFIFQYYEKEERGRGNFPDRFSARQFPNYSSELNVNALLLGDSALYLCASQREPYEQYFGPGTRLTVT.

This clone came up a few times. V is TRBV19 and J is TRBJ2-7; TRBD2 agrees at 10 bases. The CDR3 covers 14 residues. Germline CDR1 is LNHDA and CDR2 is SQIVND (reference sequence). J gave up 6 bases and V 5 bases, and 7 bases lay outside the gene matches. The CDR3 nucleotides read TGTGCCAGTAGTCTTGATAGCGGGAGGAGCGAGCAGTACTTC. Its translation: CASSLDSGRSEQYF.

This chain connects TRBV6-4 to TRBJ1-2; the match to TRBD1 covers 9 bases. With 7 bases clipped from V and 4 bases from J, the junction kept 4 bases outside the gene matches. The CDR3 has 13 residues. Germline assignment: CDR1 MRHNA and CDR2 SNTAGT. CDR3 nucleotide sequence: TGTGCCAGCAACAGGGGGCAGGGCTATGGCTACACCTTC. It translates to CASNRGQGYGYTF.

V and J are TRBV25-1 and TRBJ2-3; 7 nucleotides line up with TRBD2. Germline values: CDR1 MGHDK, CDR2 SYGVNS. The CDR3 consists of 14 residues. Germline trimming cut 4 bases from V and 1 base from J; bases unmatched to any gene: 2. This chain's CDR3 is CASSVAGGTDTQYF. The CDR3 region has the DNA TGTGCCAGCAGTGTAGCGGGTGGCACAGATACGCAGTATTTT.

The chain is built from TRBV10-2 and TRBJ2-7; 7 bases align to TRBD1. This CDR3 has 13 residues. Losses at the gene ends were 4 bases for V and 4 bases for J; bases not matched to a gene: 4. The germline V gene encodes CDR1 WSHSY and CDR2 SAAADI. CDR3 sequence: CASSGQTGYEQYF. CDR3 bases: TGCGCCAGCAGTGGGCAGACAGGGTACGAGCAGTACTTC.

Only one count was recorded for this clone. V usage is TRBV29-1 and J usage is TRBJ1-2, with D maybe TRBD1 (5 bases). Trimming pared 4 bases from V and 6 bases from J, leaving 18 bases between. The CDR3 length is 14 residues. Germline V gene sequence: CDR1 SQVTM, CDR2 ANQGSEA. The CDR3 region is CSVGLIGGRHGYTF. The CDR3 DNA reads as TGCAGCGTTGGGCTTATTGGGGGACGCCATGGCTACACCTTC. Drawing the rest from reference TRBV29-1 and TRBJ1-2, the complete variable domain is SAVISQKPSRDICQRGTSLTIQCQVDSQVTMMFWYRQQPGQSLTLIATANQGSEATYESGFVIDKFPISRPNLTFSTLTVSNMSPEDSSIYLCSVGLIGGRHGYTFGSGTRLTVV.

With respect to this clone: The same CDR3 is also encoded by other DNA sequences in this sample. V is TRBV7-9 and J is TRBJ2-1; D perhaps matches TRBD2 (5 bases). The germline V gene encodes CDR1 SEHNR and CDR2 FQNEAQ (reference sequence). V lost 1 base and J 10 bases, leaving 8 bases between the germline ends. This CDR3 region has 12 residues. CDR3 nucleotide sequence: TGTGCCAGCAGCTTAGTTGGCGGGGAGCAGTTCTTC. It specifies CASSLVGGEQFF.

The J gene is TRBJ2-2, the V gene TRBV6-5; a possible D gene is TRBD2 (6 bases). Germline V gene lookup returns CDR1 MNHEY and CDR2 SVGAGI. This CDR3 contains 12 residues. Trimming cost V 8 bases and J 3 bases, with 7 bases left between them. For the CDR3, the DNA is TGTGCCAGCGGGAGGTACACCGGGGAGCTGTTTTTT. Encoded protein: CASGRYTGELFF.

Written as DNA, the CDR3 is TGTGCCAGCAGGAGACTTCAGGGGAGCCACGAGCAGTACTTC. Translated: CASRRLQGSHEQYF. The chain joins TRBV6-1 to TRBJ2-7, with a weak D call TRBD1 (6 bases). The V gene's germline CDR1 is MNHNS and CDR2 SASEGT. V lost 6 bases to trimming and J lost 5 bases, with 17 bases between them. The CDR3 sequence is 14 residues long.

This chain connects TRBV6-4 to TRBJ2-7; D may be TRBD2 (5 bases). V was cut by 9 bases and J by 1 base, with 10 bases left in between. Germline lookup yields CDR1 MRHNA and CDR2 SNTAGT. There are 12 residues in the CDR3. The CDR3 sequence: CARGTRSYEQYF. The CDR3 DNA sequence: TGTGCCAGAGGTACTAGGTCCTACGAGCAGTACTTC.

The chain employs TRBV29-1 and TRBJ1-2, with D tentatively TRBD1 (5 bases). Germline values: CDR1 SQVTM, CDR2 ANQGSEA. This CDR3 region has 12 residues. The ends were cut back, 4 bases at V and 6 bases at J, with 12 bases in the middle. For the CDR3, the DNA is TGCAGCGTTGGGACATATAGGGATGGCTACACCTTC. Translating it yields CSVGTYRDGYTF.

The CDR3: CASSLAAVSSGELFF. The CDR3 DNA reads as TGTGCCAGCAGCTTGGCCGCGGTTTCGTCCGGGGAGCTGTTTTTT. The rearrangement uses TRBV5-6 and TRBJ2-2; D ambiguous. The germline CDR1 and CDR2 sequences are SGHDT and YYEEEE. The germline V and J ends were trimmed by 0 bases and 6 bases, with 12 bases remaining between them. This CDR3 has 15 residues.

This rearrangement joins TRBV5-6 to TRBJ2-5; possibly TRBD1 or TRBD2 for D (6 bases each). The V end was cut by 0 bases, the J end by 1 base, with 10 bases between. The length of the CDR3 is 15 residues. The germline V gene encodes CDR1 SGHDT and CDR2 YYEEEE. The CDR3 DNA is TGTGCCAGCAGCTTGGTAGGGGGGATCCAAGAGACCCAGTACTTC. It translates to CASSLVGGIQETQYF.

The chain recombines TRBV5-1 with TRBJ2-2, with 8 nucleotides matching TRBD2. Losses at the gene ends were 0 bases for V and 4 bases for J; bases not matched to a gene: 8. The germline V gene encodes CDR1 SGHRS and CDR2 YFSETQ. The CDR3 runs 17 residues. The CDR3 nucleotides read TGCGCCAGCAGCTTGGCGGGAGGGCAGTTAAGCACCGGGGAGCTGTTTTTT. Translation gives CASSLAGGQLSTGELFF.

V and J are TRBV28 and TRBJ1-3; the D is unclear. This CDR3 region has 16 residues. The germline gives CDR1 MDHEN, CDR2 SYDVKM. Trimming removed 5 bases from V and 4 bases from J, with 18 bases in between. The CDR3: CASSARAISTGNTIYF. In nucleotides, the CDR3 is TGTGCCAGCAGTGCAAGGGCGATTTCTACCGGAAACACCATATATTTT.

The chain carries TRBV28 and TRBJ1-2, with TRBD1 matching 7 bases. After removal of 3 bases from V and 2 bases from J, the junction contained 9 bases not matched to a gene. Germline values: CDR1 MDHEN, CDR2 SYDVKM. The CDR3 has 16 amino acids. Here the CDR3 DNA reads TGTGCCAGCAGTTTGCTAGGGGGCGCCATAAACTATGGCTACACCTTC. Translation gives CASSLLGGAINYGYTF.

This chain uses TRBV5-1 with TRBJ1-3; 7 nucleotides align to TRBD1. CDR3 length: 14 residues. Looked up from germline, CDR1 is SGHRS and CDR2 is YFSETQ. V shed 4 bases, J shed 4 bases, and the junction held 5 bases outside the gene matches. CDR3 sequence reads: CASSPTGEGNTIYF. CDR3 coding DNA: TGCGCCAGCAGCCCTACAGGGGAGGGAAACACCATATATTTT.

This chain joins TRBV7-7 and TRBJ2-7; D is perhaps TRBD2 (6 bases). Germline V gene lookup returns CDR1 SSHAT and CDR2 FNYEAQ (reference sequence). Trimming took 3 bases from V and 6 from J, leaving 15 bases between them. The length of the CDR3 is 14 residues. Written as DNA, the CDR3 is TGTGCCAGCAGCTTGCAGGAGGGCGTCGGCGAGCAGTACTTC. It is translated as CASSLQEGVGEQYF.

J is TRBJ2-7 and V is TRBV4-3; D is unresolved. The CDR3 loop spans 15 amino acids. V was cut by 4 bases and J by 2 bases, with 15 bases left in between. Germline assignment: CDR1 LGHNA and CDR2 YSLEER. CDR3 residues: CASSRTHQSPYEQYF. Written as DNA, the CDR3 is TGCGCCAGCAGCCGGACCCATCAGTCCCCCTACGAGCAGTACTTC.

The rearrangement links TRBV27 to TRBJ1-4; D remains unclear. The CDR3 extends over 15 amino acids. Germline values: CDR1 MNHEY, CDR2 SMNVEV (reference sequence). Trimming left V 3 bases short and J 2 bases short, with 10 bases between. CDR3 nucleotide sequence: TGTGCCAGCAGTTTGGTGCGGTCTACTAATGAAAAACTGTTTTTT. Its protein is CASSLVRSTNEKLFF.

The V and J genes are TRBV7-2 and TRBJ2-3; D possibly corresponds to TRBD1 (6 bases). V shed 5 bases and J shed 7 bases, with 19 bases lying between them. CDR3 length equals 15 residues. Germline loops: CDR1 SGHTA, CDR2 FQGNSA. The CDR3 bases are TGTGCCAGCAGCGCCACAGGGCCAGGCGGCAATACGCAGTATTTT. Translation gives CASSATGPGGNTQYF.

J is TRBJ1-5 and V is TRBV7-2; D may be TRBD1 (5 bases). The ends were cut back, 1 base at V and 5 bases at J, with 15 bases in the middle. The CDR3 runs to 16 residues. Germline loops: CDR1 SGHTA, CDR2 FQGNSA. The chain's CDR3 is CASSLGVNRLHQPQHF. The CDR3 region has the DNA TGTGCCAGCAGCTTAGGAGTAAACAGGCTCCATCAGCCCCAGCATTTT.

CDR3 protein: CASTGVTYEQYF. The CDR3 DNA sequence: TGTGCCAGCACAGGGGTCACCTACGAGCAGTACTTC. The genes are TRBV11-2 and TRBJ2-7, with a possible D match to TRBD1 (6 bases). V was cut by 7 bases and J by 2 bases, with 9 bases left in between. CDR1 is SGHAT, CDR2 FQNNGV, per germline. This CDR3 spans 12 amino acids.

The rearrangement joins TRBV29-1 to TRBJ2-5; maybe TRBD2 (6 bases). Germline CDR1 SQVTM, CDR2 ANQGSEA. Trimming removed 4 bases at V and 2 bases at J, with 14 bases between. The length of the CDR3 is 14 residues. CDR3 sequence reads: CSVGTLAHQETQYF. The CDR3 nucleotides read TGCAGCGTTGGGACCCTAGCGCATCAAGAGACCCAGTACTTC.

The chain carries TRBV7-6 and TRBJ2-3, with 10 nucleotides matching TRBD2. After removal of 5 bases from V and 2 bases from J, the junction contained 7 bases not matched to a gene. The CDR3 sequence is 16 residues long. The V gene's germline CDR1 is SGHVS and CDR2 FNYEAQ. The CDR3 coding sequence is TGTGCCAGCAGCCCGTTAGCGGGAGGCCCCACAGATACGCAGTATTTT. This codes for CASSPLAGGPTDTQYF.

V gene TRBV5-4 combines with J gene TRBJ2-5; TRBD2 is a possible D gene (6 bases). CDR3 size: 15 residues. V was cut by 7 bases and J by 2 bases, with 18 bases left in between. Germline lookup yields CDR1 SGHNT and CDR2 YYREEE (reference sequence). For the CDR3, the DNA is TGTGCCAGCCTACCTAGGGTAGCGGATCAAGAGACCCAGTACTTC. Translated: CASLPRVADQETQYF.

The V call is TRBV5-1, the J call TRBJ1-6, with TRBD1 matching 10 bases. The CDR3 totals 15 residues. V was clipped by 0 bases and J by 8 bases; unmatched bases: 2. The germline gives CDR1 SGHRS, CDR2 YFSETQ. CDR3 loop: CASSLGGQGDSPLHF. DNA for the CDR3: TGCGCCAGCAGCTTGGGAGGACAGGGGGATTCACCCCTCCACTTT.

The rearrangement links TRBV21-1 to TRBJ1-2. TRBV21-1 is a pseudogene segment. This CDR3 has 13 amino acids. CDR3 protein: CASSFRGGGGYTF. As DNA, the CDR3 is TGTGCCAGCAGCTTCCGAGGAGGGGGAGGCTACACCTTC.

Here the CDR3 reads CASSSGQTLNEKLFF. The CDR3 bases are TGCGCCAGCAGCTCGGGACAGACTCTAAATGAAAAACTGTTTTTT. V usage is TRBV5-1 and J usage is TRBJ1-4, with TRBD1 matching 7 bases. The junction had 7 bases not matched to a gene; V was cut back by 3 bases and J by 5 bases. The CDR3 loop spans 15 amino acids. Germline V gene lookup returns CDR1 SGHRS and CDR2 YFSETQ.